This T cell receptor beta chain was identified during a study of shared clonotypes between healthy human individuals. Measured with immunoSEQ multiplex PCR; TCRdb has only the in-frame clones, and not every one. The sample gives under 2,500,000 clones, approximately 94% of which show up once; approximately 0.13% is in the top ten. V lost 1 base to trimming and J lost 8 bases, with 18 bases between them. Germline values: CDR1 MDHEN, CDR2 SYDVKM. CDR3 length: 16 residues. This sequence joins TRBV28 and TRBJ2-1; D possibly corresponds to TRBD2 (5 bases). The source material was naive CD4+ T cells sorted from blood. As for subset: CD45RA+ positively selected. The receptor comes from a man between 18 and 35 years old in good health. CDR3 coding DNA: TGTGCCAGCAGTTTATTACAGATATCCCTCGGGGATGAGCAGTTCTTC. Translated, it gives CASSLLQISLGDEQFF.